The 21 T cell receptor beta chains reported below all come from one sample, sequenced in a study of blood T cells in healthy people across ages. It was with a sample-barcoded 5' primer and a J-beta primer mix that a second PCR of about 6 to 12 cycles was run. In TCRdb, the 5' RACE reads were re-called with MiXCR into one record per CDR3 protein. The sample lists 600,000 to 1,000,000 distinct CDR3 sequences, roughly 25% occurring once. These data are also associated with another study on T cells of mothers and their children.

The sample taken for sequencing was blood. The receptor set was obtained from a boy between 5 and 17 years old in good health.

This chain connects TRBV28 to TRBJ1-3; D is ambiguous. CDR1 is MDHEN, CDR2 SYDVKM, per germline. The CDR3 totals 14 residues. Trimming cost V 5 bases and J 2 bases, with 10 bases left between them. CDR3 DNA: TGTGCCAGCAGTGTCCCGGATACTGGAAACACCATATATTTT. Translated: CASSVPDTGNTIYF.

V is TRBV28 and J is TRBJ1-6, with D unresolved. Germline V gene sequence: CDR1 MDHEN, CDR2 SYDVKM. This CDR3 has 14 amino acids. Trimming took off 2 bases at V and 9 bases at J, with 11 bases between the two ends. In DNA form, the CDR3 reads TGTGCCAGCAGTTTAGACCCCGAAAGTTCACCCCTCCACTTT. Its translation is CASSLDPESSPLHF.

The V call is TRBV20-1, the J call TRBJ2-3; D is possibly TRBD1 (5 bases). Trimming removed 0 bases from V and 8 bases from J, with 9 bases in between. Germline-derived CDR1 and CDR2 are DFQATT and SNEGSKA (reference sequence). The CDR3 totals 12 residues. CDR3 sequence reads: CSAREVGRTQYF. The CDR3 DNA reads TGCAGTGCTAGAGAAGTGGGGCGTACGCAGTATTTT.

This clonotype has a handful of counts. CDR3 DNA sequence: TGTGCCAGCAGCTTAGACGACGTTGGGGGGGGGTATGGCTACACCTTC. Encoded protein: CASSLDDVGGGYGYTF. This rearrangement joins TRBV7-2 to TRBJ1-2; weak D call: TRBD1 (5 bases). This CDR3 comprises 16 residues. CDR1 SGHTA and CDR2 FQGNSA come from the germline V gene. Deletions cut 1 base from V and 5 bases from J, with 17 bases between.

The chain recombines TRBV7-9 with TRBJ1-3; D possibly corresponds to TRBD1 (5 bases). The ends were cut back, 5 bases at V and 1 base at J, with 12 bases in the middle. Germline loops: CDR1 SEHNR, CDR2 FQNEAQ (reference sequence). The CDR3 spans 15 residues. DNA of the CDR3: TGTGCCAGCAGCCCTAGACAGCCGTCTGGAAACACCATATATTTT. It encodes CASSPRQPSGNTIYF.

In its sample, this clonotype was seen many times. The rearrangement links TRBV9 to TRBJ1-3; D not resolved. The germline V gene has CDR1 SGDLS and CDR2 YYNGEE. Trimming took off 0 bases at V and 3 bases at J, with 7 bases between the two ends. This CDR3 has 14 residues. The CDR3: CASSVGTLGNTIYF. CDR3 DNA sequence: TGTGCCAGCAGCGTAGGGACGCTTGGAAACACCATATATTTT.

This CDR3 reads CSVTWVGGANVLTF. As DNA, the CDR3 is TGCAGCGTTACGTGGGTCGGAGGGGCCAACGTCCTGACTTTC. V and J are TRBV29-1 and TRBJ2-6; unclear D gene. This CDR3 has 14 amino acids. The V gene lost 5 bases and the J gene lost 4 bases, with 12 bases spanning the gap. Germline assignment: CDR1 SQVTM and CDR2 ANQGSEA.

This chain joins TRBV5-5 and TRBJ2-5; D is possibly TRBD2 (6 bases). The better agreement between TRBJ2-1 and the DNA end casts doubt on the J call. This CDR3 has 18 amino acids. Germline CDR1 reads SGHKS; CDR2 reads YYEKEE (reference sequence). CDR3 protein: CASRPPAGYITKHNEQFF. The CDR3 DNA is TGTGCCAGCAGGCCTCCCGCGGGATACATCACGAAACACAATGAGCAGTTCTTC.

The chain carries TRBV20-1 and TRBJ2-5, with TRBD2 matching over 10 bases. The end of the DNA fits TRBJ2-7 better, so the J call may be wrong. CDR3 size: 13 residues. Germline CDR1 and CDR2: DFQATT and SNEGSKA (reference sequence). This chain's CDR3 is CSAMPSGSDEQYF. DNA of the CDR3: TGCAGTGCTATGCCTAGCGGGAGCGACGAGCAGTACTTC.

This clonotype was seen a handful of times. The V gene is TRBV20-1, the J gene TRBJ2-7; TRBD2 aligns across 11 bases. Germline CDR1 reads DFQATT; CDR2 reads SNEGSKA (reference sequence). Trimming cost V 8 bases and J 2 bases; bases outside gene matches: 17. CDR3 size: 17 residues. CDR3 DNA: TGCAGTACTACCGAACAGACTAGCGGGGTGAGCGCCTACGAGCAGTACTTC. Translating it yields CSTTEQTSGVSAYEQYF.

CDR3 protein: CASTWTVVGNSPLHF. CDR3 nucleotide sequence: TGTGCCAGCACCTGGACCGTGGTAGGGAATTCACCCCTCCACTTT. This chain connects TRBV2 to TRBJ1-6; no firm D call. CDR1 is SNHLY, CDR2 FYNNEI, per germline. V gave up 7 bases and J gave up 7 bases, with 17 bases separating them. CDR3 length: 15 amino acids.

This clonotype was seen only a few times. The rearrangement uses TRBV12-3 or TRBV12-4 and TRBJ1-2; 8 nucleotides align to TRBD1. V was clipped by 6 bases and J by 5 bases; unmatched bases: 5. This CDR3 is 13 amino acids long. CDR3 residues: CASSPGQEYGYTF. CDR3 in DNA: TGTGCCAGCAGCCCGGGACAGGAGTATGGCTACACCTTC.

This rearrangement joins TRBV11-2 to TRBJ2-1; 9 bases are a match to TRBD1. The DNA matches TRBJ2-7 better at its end, which makes the J call doubtful. This CDR3 is 17 amino acids long. The germline V gene has CDR1 SGHAT and CDR2 FQNNGV. The CDR3, as DNA: TGTGCCAGCAGCCCCTTGGCCAAACAGGGGGCCTATGGAGAGCAGTACTTC. The encoded protein is CASSPLAKQGAYGEQYF.

This chain uses TRBV4-3 with TRBJ2-5; the D gene is possibly TRBD1 (6 bases). The J call may be mistaken, given a closer DNA end match to TRBJ2-7. CDR1 is LGHNA and CDR2 is YSLEER in the germline V gene. This CDR3 is built from 16 residues. The CDR3, as DNA: TGCGCCAGCAGCCAAGATCGTAAAAGAGGGGGATACGAGCAGTACTTC. Amino acid sequence: CASSQDRKRGGYEQYF.

This clonotype was picked up a small number of times. The CDR3 region is CASSPENGNEQYF. The CDR3 coding sequence is TGCGCCAGCAGCCCGGAAAATGGGAACGAGCAGTACTTC. J is TRBJ2-7 and V is TRBV5-1; D is uncertain. The CDR3 is 13 residues long. V shed 4 bases and J shed 5 bases, with 13 bases lying between them. Germline CDR1 reads SGHRS; CDR2 reads YFSETQ.

The rearrangement links TRBV19 to TRBJ2-3, with 8 bases lining up with TRBD1. The CDR3 spans 17 residues. The J segment lost 6 bases and the V segment lost 0 bases, leaving 11 bases of the junction unmatched. The germline V gene encodes CDR1 LNHDA and CDR2 SQIVND (reference sequence). For the CDR3, the DNA is TGTGCCAGTAGTATAGATCGGACAGGGAAGGGTGCGGATACGCAGTATTTT. This translates into CASSIDRTGKGADTQYF.

Details on this clonotype: At one end the junction does not follow the germline gene, possibly because of a read error. The chain carries TRBV28 and TRBJ2-2; D may be TRBD2 (5 bases). This CDR3 contains 14 residues. Germline assignment: CDR1 MDHEN and CDR2 SYDVKM. This CDR3 reads CTSSFGENTGELFF. In nucleotides, the CDR3 is TGTACCAGCAGTTTCGGGGAGAACACCGGGGAGCTGTTTTTT.

This clonotype was seen more than once but under ten times. The V and J genes are TRBV15 and TRBJ1-2; 7 bases agree with TRBD1. The CDR3 runs to 15 residues. Losses at the gene ends were 5 bases for V and 7 bases for J; bases not matched to a gene: 13. Germline CDR1 LNHNV, CDR2 YYDKDF (reference sequence). CDR3 sequence: CATSERGGGASGYTF. In nucleotides, the CDR3 is TGTGCCACCAGCGAACGGGGAGGGGGCGCCTCTGGCTACACCTTC.

J is TRBJ2-7 and V is TRBV6-2 or TRBV6-3, with 8 bases matching TRBD1. The trim removed 4 bases at V and 2 bases at J, leaving 7 bases unmatched. Germline CDR1 MNHEY, CDR2 SVGEGT. The CDR3 covers 15 residues. The CDR3 sequence: CASSSQGASPYEQYF. CDR3 sequence (DNA): TGTGCCAGCAGTTCTCAGGGGGCATCTCCCTACGAGCAGTACTTC.

V usage is TRBV7-9 and J usage is TRBJ1-2; D not resolved. With 5 bases removed from V and 6 bases from J, the gap between germline ends came to 13 bases. The CDR3 loop spans 13 amino acids. In germline, CDR1 is SEHNR, CDR2 FQNEAQ (reference sequence). The CDR3 DNA reads TGTGCCAGCAGCCCCCGGCCCCGGGATGGCTACACCTTC. Its protein is CASSPRPRDGYTF.

The chain employs TRBV12-3 or TRBV12-4 and TRBJ1-4; possibly TRBD1 for D (6 bases). The ends were cut back, 5 bases at V and 11 bases at J, with 9 bases in the middle. CDR3 size: 11 residues. The CDR3 reads CASSKTGKLFF. The DNA of the CDR3 is TGTGCCAGCAGTAAAACAGGGAAACTGTTTTTT.